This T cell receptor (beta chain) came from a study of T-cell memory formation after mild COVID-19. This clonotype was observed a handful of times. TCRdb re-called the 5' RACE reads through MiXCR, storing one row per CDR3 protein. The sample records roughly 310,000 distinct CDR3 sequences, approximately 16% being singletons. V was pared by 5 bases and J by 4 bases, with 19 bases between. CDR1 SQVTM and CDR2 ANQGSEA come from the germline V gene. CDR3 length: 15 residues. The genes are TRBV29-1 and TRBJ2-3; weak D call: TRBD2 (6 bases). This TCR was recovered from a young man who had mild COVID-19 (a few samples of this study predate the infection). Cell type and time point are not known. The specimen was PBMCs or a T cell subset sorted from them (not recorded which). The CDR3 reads CSVSKGLSGADTQYF. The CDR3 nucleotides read TGCAGCGTTTCAAAGGGACTGTCTGGGGCAGATACGCAGTATTTT.